This TCR beta chain was obtained from a study of T cell responses to AZD1222 COVID-19 vaccine (dated by TCRdb to the early 2020s). In terms of the full investigation: TCR sequencing covered more than 230 trial participants: approximately 200 given two doses of AZD1222 and approximately 25 given two doses of MenACWY control vaccine. Enrollment into the trials was organized by age into subgroups of 18-55, 56-69 and 70-plus years, and those subgroups contained about 160, 30 and 59 TCR-sequenced participants, respectively.

In regard to this clone: It lacks a known antigen. No per-base quality is available; no much larger clone lies one base away.

The time point label, as the study defines it: about 28 days (+/-7) after the second vaccine dose. AZD1222 recipients whose second dose came at about 4 weeks and those whose second dose came at about 12 weeks were combined into one group, since spike-specific TCR depth and breadth did not differ between the two schedules. Vaccinee samples came from UK trials COV001 and COV002, including a single-blind randomized controlled phase 2/3 trial of AZD1222 (ChAdOx1 nCoV-19) in healthy adults. Trial participant PBMC samples were collected at day 0 and day 28 after the second dose for TCRbeta chain sequencing. What the study reported, not specific to this receptor: Vaccine-associated CD4 TCRs spanned the whole spike protein, with dominant responses in regions 160-218 and 743-854. A significant rise in spike-specific TCR breadth and depth was observed after two AZD1222 doses relative to day 0 and relative to MenACWY recipients. In the small 56-69-year group, the increase in depth fell short of significance, most likely because of low power. Because no day 14 peak-response samples were available, repertoires were characterized only after the peak T cell response. Conclusions about previously exposed vaccinees were limited because only six or seven AZD1222 recipients were SARS-CoV-2 seropositive at baseline. Reportedly, close to half of the unique spike-specific TCRs recognized epitopes lying outside the regions that are mutated in the B.1.351 and B.1.1.7 variants. Most participants were white British and females outnumbered males, and the authors suggested that clonal diversity may have been underestimated.

The junction carries 6 bases between V and J, which are trimmed by 0 bases and 0 bases respectively. The CDR3 spans 15 residues, from the cysteine through the phenylalanine. This entry keeps only the CDR3 DNA: 45 bases, framed from base 1. According to the germline V gene, CDR1 reads MRHNA and CDR2 reads SNTAGT. The CDR3 regions of human TCRbeta chains were subjected to immunosequencing. In the authors' own workflow: Repertoire TCRs were checked for matches against a reference library of SARS-CoV-2-specific TCRs that had been generated using the MIRA antigen-specificity platform. Breadth meant the fraction of unique TCRs that were SARS-CoV-2-associated, whereas depth meant the fraction of total T cells that were SARS-CoV-2-associated. Each spike-specific TCR was assigned to its reactive spike region and to a CD4 or CD8 class using the MIRA data. Log10-transformed breadth and depth values were compared by one-way ANOVA with Sidak's multiple comparisons tests. TCRdb carries this immuneACCESS record with in-frame sequences only. Its versions omit some clonotypes, under half of them owing to an unresolved V gene in the studies checked, with the rest unexplained. V and J calls and clone size are copied from that table; D and trimming were computed from the DNA. This sample holds more than 80,000 clones; approximately 89% were observed only once. Clones ranked in the top ten supply around 26% of the sample.

The sequence was collected from an adult who received the AZD1222 COVID-19 vaccine. Recombination linked TRBV6-4 to TRBJ1-3; the D gene cannot be resolved reliably. Sample: peripheral blood, taken 28 days after the second AZD1222 dose. The sequenced DNA: TGTGCCAGCAGTGACTCGGACCTCTCTGGAAACACCATATATTTT. Translation gives CASSDSDLSGNTIYF.